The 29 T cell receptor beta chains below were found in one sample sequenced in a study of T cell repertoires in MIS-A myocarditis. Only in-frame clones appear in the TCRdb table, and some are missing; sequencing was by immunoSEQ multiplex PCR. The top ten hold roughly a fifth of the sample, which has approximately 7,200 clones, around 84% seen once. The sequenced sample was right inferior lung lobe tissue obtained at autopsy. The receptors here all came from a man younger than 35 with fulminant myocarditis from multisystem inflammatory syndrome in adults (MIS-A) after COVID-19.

The CDR3 nucleotides are TGTGCCACCAGCAGGGGAGAGGGCCCCCTCCACTTT. It is translated as CATSRGEGPLHF. The chain uses TRBV15 and TRBJ1-6; D not certain. This CDR3 is built from 12 residues. V lost 3 bases to trimming and J lost 13 bases, with 10 bases between them. Germline loops: CDR1 LNHNV, CDR2 YYDKDF (reference sequence).

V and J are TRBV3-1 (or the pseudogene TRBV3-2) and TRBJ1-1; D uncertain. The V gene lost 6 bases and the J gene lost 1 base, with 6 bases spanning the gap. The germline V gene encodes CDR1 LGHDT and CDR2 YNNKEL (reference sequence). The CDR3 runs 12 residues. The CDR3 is CASSYRNTEAFF. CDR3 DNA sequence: TGTGCCAGCAGTTACAGGAACACTGAAGCTTTCTTT.

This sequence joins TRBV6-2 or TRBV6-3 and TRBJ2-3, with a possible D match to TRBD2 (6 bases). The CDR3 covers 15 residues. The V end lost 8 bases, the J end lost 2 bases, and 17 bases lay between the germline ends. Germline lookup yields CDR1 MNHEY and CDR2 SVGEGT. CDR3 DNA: TGTGCCAGCCGCCCCGGGACTTTGGACACAGATACGCAGTATTTT. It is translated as CASRPGTLDTDTQYF.

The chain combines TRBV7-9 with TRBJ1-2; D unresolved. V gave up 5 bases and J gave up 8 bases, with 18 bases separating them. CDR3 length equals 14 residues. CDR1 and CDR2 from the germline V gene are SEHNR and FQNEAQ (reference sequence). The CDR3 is CASSPGVDSVGYTF. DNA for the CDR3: TGTGCCAGCAGCCCCGGAGTTGACTCAGTAGGCTACACCTTC.

Here the CDR3 reads CAWRGLVNYGYTF. The CDR3, as DNA: TGTGCCTGGAGGGGCTTAGTTAACTATGGCTACACCTTC. This chain connects TRBV30 to TRBJ1-2; D is unclear. The germline CDR1 and CDR2 sequences are GTSNPN and SVGIG (reference sequence). There are 13 residues in the CDR3. Trimming took off 3 bases at V and 1 base at J, with 9 bases between the two ends.

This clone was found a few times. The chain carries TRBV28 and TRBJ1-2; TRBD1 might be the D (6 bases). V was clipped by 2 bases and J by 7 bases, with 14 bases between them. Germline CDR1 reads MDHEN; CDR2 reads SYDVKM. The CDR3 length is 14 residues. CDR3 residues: CASSLTRGSAGYTF. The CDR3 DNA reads TGTGCCAGCAGTTTAACCAGGGGAAGCGCTGGCTACACCTTC.

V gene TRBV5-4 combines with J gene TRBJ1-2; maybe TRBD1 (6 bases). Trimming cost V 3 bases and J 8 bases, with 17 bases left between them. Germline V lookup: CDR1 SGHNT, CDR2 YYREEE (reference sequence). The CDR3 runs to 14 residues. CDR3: CASSWGSGARGYTF. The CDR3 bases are TGTGCCAGCAGCTGGGGGTCGGGGGCGCGGGGCTACACCTTC. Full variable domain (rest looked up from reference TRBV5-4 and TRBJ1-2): ETGVTQSPTHLIKTRGQQVTLRCSSQSGHNTVSWYQQALGQGPQFIFQYYREEENGRGNFPPRFSGLQFPNYSSELNVNALELDDSALYLCASSWGSGARGYTFGSGTRLTVV.

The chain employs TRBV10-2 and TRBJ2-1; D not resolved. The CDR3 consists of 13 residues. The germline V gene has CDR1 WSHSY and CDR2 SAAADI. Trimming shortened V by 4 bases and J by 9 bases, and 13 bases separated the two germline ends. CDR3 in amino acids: CASSAVGLGEQFF. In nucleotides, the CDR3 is TGCGCCAGCAGTGCCGTGGGATTAGGTGAGCAGTTCTTC.

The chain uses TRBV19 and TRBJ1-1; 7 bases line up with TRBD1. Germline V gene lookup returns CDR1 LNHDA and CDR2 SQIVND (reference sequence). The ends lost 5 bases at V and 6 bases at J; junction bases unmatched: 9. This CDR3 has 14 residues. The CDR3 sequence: CASSGGQNHPEAFF. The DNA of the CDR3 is TGTGCCAGTAGTGGGGGACAGAACCACCCTGAAGCTTTCTTT.

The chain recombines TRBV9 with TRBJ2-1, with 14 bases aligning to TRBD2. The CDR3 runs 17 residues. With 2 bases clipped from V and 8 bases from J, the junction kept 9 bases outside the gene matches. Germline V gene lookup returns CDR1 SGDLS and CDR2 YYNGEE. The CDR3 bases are TGTGCCAGCAGCGTTTCGACTAGCGGGAGGGCCAGAGATGAGCAGTTCTTC. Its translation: CASSVSTSGRARDEQFF.

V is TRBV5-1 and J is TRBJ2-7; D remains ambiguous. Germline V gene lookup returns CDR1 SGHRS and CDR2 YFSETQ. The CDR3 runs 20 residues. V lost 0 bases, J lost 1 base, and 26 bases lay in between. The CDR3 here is CASSLGKVGSGNIFSYEQYF. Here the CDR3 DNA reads TGCGCCAGCAGCTTGGGAAAGGTCGGGTCAGGTAACATTTTTTCCTACGAGCAGTACTTC.

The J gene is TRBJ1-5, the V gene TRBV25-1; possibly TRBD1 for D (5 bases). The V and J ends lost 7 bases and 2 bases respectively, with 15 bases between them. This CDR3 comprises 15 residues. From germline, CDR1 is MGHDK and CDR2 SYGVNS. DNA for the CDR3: TGTGCCAGCACCGGGGGGGGAGAAGGCAATCAGCCCCAGCATTTT. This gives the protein CASTGGGEGNQPQHF.

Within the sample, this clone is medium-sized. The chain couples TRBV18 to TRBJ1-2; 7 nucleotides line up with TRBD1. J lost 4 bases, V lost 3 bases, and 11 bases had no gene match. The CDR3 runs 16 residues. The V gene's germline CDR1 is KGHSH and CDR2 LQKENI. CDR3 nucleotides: TGTGCCAGCTCACCGGAGGCCTTACAGGGGAGCTATGGCTACACCTTC. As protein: CASSPEALQGSYGYTF.

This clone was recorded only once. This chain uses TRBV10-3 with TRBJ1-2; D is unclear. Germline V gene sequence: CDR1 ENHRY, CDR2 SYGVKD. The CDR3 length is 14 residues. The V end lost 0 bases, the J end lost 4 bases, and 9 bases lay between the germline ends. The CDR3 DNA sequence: TGTGCCATCAGTGAGTCAGGGCGCGTCTATGGCTACACCTTC. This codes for CAISESGRVYGYTF.

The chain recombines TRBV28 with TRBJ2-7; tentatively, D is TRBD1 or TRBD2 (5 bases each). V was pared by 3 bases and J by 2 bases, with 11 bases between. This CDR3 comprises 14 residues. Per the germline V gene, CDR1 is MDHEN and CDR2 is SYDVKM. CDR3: CASSFSGPTYEQYF. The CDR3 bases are TGTGCCAGCAGTTTCTCGGGGCCAACCTACGAGCAGTACTTC.

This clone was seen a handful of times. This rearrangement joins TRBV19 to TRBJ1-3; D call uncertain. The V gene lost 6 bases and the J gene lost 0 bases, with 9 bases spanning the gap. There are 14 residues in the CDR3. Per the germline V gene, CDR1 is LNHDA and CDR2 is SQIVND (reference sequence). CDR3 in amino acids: CASRWGYSGNTIYF. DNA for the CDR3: TGTGCCAGTAGATGGGGATACTCTGGAAACACCATATATTTT.

This CDR3 is CASSLGASRQPQHF. DNA for the CDR3: TGTGCCAGCAGCCTAGGTGCTTCTCGTCAGCCCCAGCATTTT. The rearrangement uses TRBV5-6 and TRBJ1-5, with D unresolved. The germline gives CDR1 SGHDT, CDR2 YYEEEE. The V end was cut by 4 bases, the J end by 6 bases, with 14 bases between. There are 14 residues in the CDR3. The full variable domain, with the rest looked up from reference TRBV5-6 and TRBJ1-5, is DAGVTQSPTHLIKTRGQQVTLRCSPKSGHDTVSWYQQALGQGPQFIFQYYEEEERQRGNFPDRFSGHQFPNYSSELNVNALLLGDSALYLCASSLGASRQPQHFGDGTRLSIL.

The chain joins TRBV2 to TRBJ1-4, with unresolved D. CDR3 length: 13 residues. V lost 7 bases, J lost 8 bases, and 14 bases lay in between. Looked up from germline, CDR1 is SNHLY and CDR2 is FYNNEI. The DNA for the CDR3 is TGTGCCAGCAAGTACGCGCTCGGGGAAAAACTGTTTTTT. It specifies CASKYALGEKLFF.

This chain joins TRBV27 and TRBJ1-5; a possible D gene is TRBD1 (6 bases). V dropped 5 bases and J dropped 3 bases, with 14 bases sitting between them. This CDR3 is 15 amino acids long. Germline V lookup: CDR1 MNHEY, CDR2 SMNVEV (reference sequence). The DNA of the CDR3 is TGTGCCAGCAGTCCAGTCAACAGGGTCAATCAGCCCCAGCATTTT. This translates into CASSPVNRVNQPQHF.

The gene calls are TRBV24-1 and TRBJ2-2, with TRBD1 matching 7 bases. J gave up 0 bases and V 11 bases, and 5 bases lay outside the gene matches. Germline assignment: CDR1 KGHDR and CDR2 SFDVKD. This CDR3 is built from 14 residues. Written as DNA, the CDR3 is TGTGCCAACCCGACAGGGCCGAACACCGGGGAGCTGTTTTTT. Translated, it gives CANPTGPNTGELFF.

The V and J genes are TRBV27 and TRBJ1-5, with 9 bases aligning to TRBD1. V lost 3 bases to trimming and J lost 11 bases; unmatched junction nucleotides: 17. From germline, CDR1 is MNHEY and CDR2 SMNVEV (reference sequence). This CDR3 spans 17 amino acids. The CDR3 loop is CASSFLGTGKGLQAQHF. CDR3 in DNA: TGTGCCAGCAGTTTCCTCGGGACAGGGAAAGGTTTGCAGGCCCAGCATTTT.

The CDR3 DNA reads TGTGCCAGCTCACCCGGGGTGAACTACGAGCAGTACTTC. This sequence encodes CASSPGVNYEQYF. The V gene is TRBV18, the J gene TRBJ2-7; D possibly corresponds to TRBD2 (5 bases). The CDR3 contains 13 residues. V gave up 3 bases and J gave up 3 bases, with 9 bases separating them. From germline, CDR1 is KGHSH and CDR2 LQKENI.

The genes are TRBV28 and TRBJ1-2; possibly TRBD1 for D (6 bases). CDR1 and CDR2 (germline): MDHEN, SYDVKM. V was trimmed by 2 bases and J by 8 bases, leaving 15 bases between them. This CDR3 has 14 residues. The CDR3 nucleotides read TGTGCCAGCAGTTTAAGTCGGGGGGCGCGGGGCTACACCTTC. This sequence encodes CASSLSRGARGYTF.

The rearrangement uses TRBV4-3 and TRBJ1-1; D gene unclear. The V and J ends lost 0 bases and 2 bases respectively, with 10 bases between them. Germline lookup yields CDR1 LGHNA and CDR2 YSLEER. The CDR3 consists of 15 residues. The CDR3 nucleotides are TGCGCCAGCAGCCAAGATGGCGCGGGAAACACTGAAGCTTTCTTT. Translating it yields CASSQDGAGNTEAFF.

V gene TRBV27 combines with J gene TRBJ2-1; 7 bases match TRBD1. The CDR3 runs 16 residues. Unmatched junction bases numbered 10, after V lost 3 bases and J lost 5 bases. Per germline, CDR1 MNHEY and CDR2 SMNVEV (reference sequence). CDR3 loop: CASSFVGTAVDNEQFF. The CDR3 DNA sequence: TGTGCCAGCAGTTTTGTGGGGACAGCCGTAGACAATGAGCAGTTCTTC.

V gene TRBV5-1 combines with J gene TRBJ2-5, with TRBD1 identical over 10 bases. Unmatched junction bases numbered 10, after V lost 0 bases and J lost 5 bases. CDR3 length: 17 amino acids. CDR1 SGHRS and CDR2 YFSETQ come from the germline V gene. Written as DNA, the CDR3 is TGCGCCAGCAGCTTGGAAGGGAGACAGGGGGCGGGGGAGACCCAGTACTTC. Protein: CASSLEGRQGAGETQYF.

This CDR3 reads CASSLHAGDEQFF. For the CDR3, the DNA is TGTGCCAGCAGCCTCCACGCGGGAGATGAGCAGTTCTTC. V is TRBV5-6 and J is TRBJ2-1, with 7 bases fitting TRBD2. In germline, CDR1 is SGHDT, CDR2 YYEEEE. Trimming took 4 bases from V and 8 from J; bases not matched to a gene: 6. This CDR3 has 13 residues.

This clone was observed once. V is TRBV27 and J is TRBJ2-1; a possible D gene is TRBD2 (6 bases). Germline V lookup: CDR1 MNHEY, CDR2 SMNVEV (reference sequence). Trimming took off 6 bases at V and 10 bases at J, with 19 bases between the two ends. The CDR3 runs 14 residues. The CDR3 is CASSPGGLKLEQFF. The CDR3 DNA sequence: TGTGCCAGCAGCCCTGGGGGACTGAAATTAGAGCAGTTCTTC.

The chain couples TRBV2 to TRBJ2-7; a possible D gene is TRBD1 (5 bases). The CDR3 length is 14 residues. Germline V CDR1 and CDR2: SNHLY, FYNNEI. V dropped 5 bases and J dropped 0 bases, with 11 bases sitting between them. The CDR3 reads CASSKGSSSYEQYF. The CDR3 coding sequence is TGTGCCAGCAGTAAGGGGTCTAGCTCCTACGAGCAGTACTTC.